This T cell receptor (beta chain) stems from a study of T-cell memory formation after mild COVID-19. Study overall: Largely donor-specific sequence clusters came from a couple of donors.

This clonotype was observed a few times. What it recognizes is unknown. Germline V gene data show CDR1 as LGHNA and CDR2 as YSLEER. The CDR3 consists of 15 residues. V shed 0 bases and J shed 5 bases, with 11 bases lying between them. TCR alpha and TCR beta cDNA libraries with sample barcodes and UMIs came from 5'RACE using constant-segment primers. TCRdb ran MiXCR on the 5' RACE reads and lists one entry per CDR3 protein. Of 250,000 to 350,000 distinct CDR3 sequences listed, approximately 16% are singletons. Study outcomes and limitations: Clones contracting over day 15 to 85 were CD4/CD8 balanced, with later expanders leaning CD4+. Clones which contracted sat mainly in CM and EM if CD4+, and in EMRA if CD8+.

The V gene is TRBV4-3, the J gene TRBJ1-5; D remains unclear. The receptor's source is a man aged 18 to 30 who had mild COVID-19 (a few samples of this study predate the infection). Cell type and time point are not known. The sequenced sample was PBMCs or a T cell subset sorted from them (not recorded which). For the CDR3, the DNA is TGCGCCAGCAGCCAAGATCTCTCCCAGGATCAGCCCCAGCATTTT. It encodes CASSQDLSQDQPQHF.